This TCR beta chain was obtained from a study of T cell repertoires in cytomegalovirus infection (dated by TCRdb to between 2018 and 2020). About the full investigation: The peptide stimulations were aimed at well-studied HLA-B-restricted epitopes as well as recently identified HLA-C-restricted CMV epitopes, whose presentation resists viral immunomodulation. Because public TCR beta signatures pointed to carriage of CMV infection together with the matching HLA type, the HLA type of each donor mattered for the analysis. Findings and caveats that apply to the study as a whole: The ex vivo response was dominated by HLA-C-restricted CMV-specific TCR beta clonotypes, and the single most frequent clonotype in two of eight donors was supplied by these HLA-C-restricted clonotypes. In both this cohort and an independent roughly 400-donor cohort, the cumulative frequency of public TCR beta family members distinguished carriers of CMV infection plus the relevant HLA type.

As regards this clonotype: Its antigen is unknown. The sample holds no much larger clone one base away, and base qualities are not on file.

The instrument given in TCRdb is Illumina HiSeq 1500. In TCRdb, the public reads were trimmed at Q25 with fastp and aligned with MiXCR, with productive beta chains retained. A single entry per CDR3 protein holds the most common genes and DNA from its merged rows. This sample comprises some 310,000 distinct CDR3 sequences, around 25% of them detected only once. Of the sample, about an eighth falls within the top ten clones. The sample's treatment or condition label is to be understood as: in vitro stimulation with specific CMV peptide epitopes to enrich CMV-specific T cells. Reading from cysteine to phenylalanine, the CDR3 counts 15 amino acids. Just CDR3 DNA is preserved here, 45 bases in frame from base 1. The germline V gene sets CDR1 to MNHEY and CDR2 to SVGEGT. Here V drops 6 bases and J drops 9 bases, and the junction holds 14 bases not matched to any gene.

The sequences come from cultured PBMCs, collected from culture after CMV antigen stimulation. The clonotype was recovered from a human donor in good health (CMV status not recorded). Some clones in this sample may be carry-over from other donors' samples. The sequence links TRBV6-2 or TRBV6-3 to TRBJ2-1, with 7 junctional bases fitting TRBD2. The sequenced DNA is TGTGCCAGCAGGCCGGTCGGGGAGGGCCGAGGTGAGCAGTTCTTC. This translates into CASRPVGEGRGEQFF.